The entry below gives a single T cell receptor beta chain sequence along with its context. These data originate in a study of blood T cell repertoires in COVID-19. Background on the study: The origin of the acute and convalescent COVID-19 samples was the United States, Italy and Spain. In each case, the material was cDNA or gDNA derived from T cells, B-cell-depleted T cells, or PBMCs.

How the authors handled the data: Researchers report that nucleated cell counts were estimated from reference gene primer amplification. Profiling relied on immunoSEQ multiplex PCR, and the TCRdb table lists in-frame clones only, not all of them. V and J calls and clone size are those listed in that table; D and trimming were worked out from the DNA. The data show about 280,000 clones, 80% to 90% seen once. Sequencing used peripheral blood. The clonotype comes from a woman in her fifties or sixties who had recovered from COVID-19.

CDR3 region: CASSLGTSGRAGTGELFF. For the CDR3, the DNA is TGTGCCAGTAGTCTAGGGACTAGCGGGAGGGCTGGCACCGGGGAGCTGTTTTTT. The V and J genes are TRBV19 and TRBJ2-2; the match to TRBD2 covers 16 bases. With V trimmed by 5 bases and J by 4 bases, 7 bases remained unmatched. The length of the CDR3 is 18 residues. Germline V gene sequence: CDR1 LNHDA, CDR2 SQIVND (reference sequence).